This T cell receptor (beta chain) was profiled in a study of cytomegalovirus exposure and HLA in healthy donors. Overall study: A previous analysis identified 95 million to 140 million unique TCR beta sequences derived from about 180 million T cells. Early release data held 75 million to 90 million unique TCRs from HLA-typed donors. Study observations and caveats: When analyzed later, a missense DCLRE1C variant was found to be linked to TCR beta V- and J-gene trimming. Across all donors, roughly uniform sequencing depth was an assumption of the presence/absence analyses.

With regard to this clone: Its antigen is unidentified.

A multiplex PCR was run with 60 Vbeta primers and 13 Jbeta primers. Sequenced by immunoSEQ multiplex PCR; TCRdb stores in-frame clones only, minus some. The table records about 120,000 clones, about four fifths of them present only once. Germline V lookup: CDR1 MNHEY, CDR2 SMNVEV (reference sequence). Trimming removed 8 bases from V and 3 bases from J; junction bases left unmatched: 7. The CDR3 sequence is 13 residues long. The chain is built from TRBV27 and TRBJ2-7; 7 bases match TRBD1. The sequencing input was PBMCs. The sequence derives from a woman aged 18-30 years in good health and CMV-seronegative. In DNA form, the CDR3 reads TGTGCCAGCCAGACAGGGATTAACTACGAGCAGTACTTC. It translates to CASQTGINYEQYF.